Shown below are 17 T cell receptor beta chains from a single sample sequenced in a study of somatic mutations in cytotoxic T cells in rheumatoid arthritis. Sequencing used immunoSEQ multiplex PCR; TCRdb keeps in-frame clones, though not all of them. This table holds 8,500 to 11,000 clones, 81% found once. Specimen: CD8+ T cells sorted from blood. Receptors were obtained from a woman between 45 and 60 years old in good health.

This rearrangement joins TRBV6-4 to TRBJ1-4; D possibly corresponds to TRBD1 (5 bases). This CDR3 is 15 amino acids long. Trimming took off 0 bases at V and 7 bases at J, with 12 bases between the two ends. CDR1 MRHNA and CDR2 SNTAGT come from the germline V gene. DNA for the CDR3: TGTGCCAGCAGTGACTCGGGAGGGGCAGGTGAAAAACTGTTTTTT. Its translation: CASSDSGGAGEKLFF.

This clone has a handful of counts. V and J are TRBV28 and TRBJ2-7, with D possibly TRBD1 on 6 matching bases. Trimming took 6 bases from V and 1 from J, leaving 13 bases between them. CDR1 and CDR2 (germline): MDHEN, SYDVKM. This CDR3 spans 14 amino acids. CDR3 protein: CASRPEGVSYEQYF. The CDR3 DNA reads TGTGCCAGCAGACCCGAGGGGGTATCCTACGAGCAGTACTTC.

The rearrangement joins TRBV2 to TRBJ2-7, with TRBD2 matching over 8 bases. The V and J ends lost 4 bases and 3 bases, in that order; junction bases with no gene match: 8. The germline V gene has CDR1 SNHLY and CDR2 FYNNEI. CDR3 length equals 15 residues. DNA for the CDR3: TGTGCCAGCAGTGGTCGGACTAGCAAGAACTACGAGCAGTACTTC. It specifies CASSGRTSKNYEQYF.

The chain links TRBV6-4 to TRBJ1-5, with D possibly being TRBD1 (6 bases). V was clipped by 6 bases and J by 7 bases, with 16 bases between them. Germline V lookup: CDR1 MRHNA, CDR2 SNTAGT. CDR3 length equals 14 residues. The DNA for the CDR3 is TGTGCCAGCAGGGTAGGGCGGCAGGGGCAGCCCCAGCATTTT. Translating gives CASRVGRQGQPQHF.

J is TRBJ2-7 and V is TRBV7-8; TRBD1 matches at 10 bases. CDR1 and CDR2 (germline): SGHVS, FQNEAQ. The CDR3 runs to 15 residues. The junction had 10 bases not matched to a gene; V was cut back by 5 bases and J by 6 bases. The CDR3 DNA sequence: TGTGCCAGCAGCCCACCCCAGACAGGGGGCACCGAGCAGTACTTC. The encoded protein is CASSPPQTGGTEQYF.

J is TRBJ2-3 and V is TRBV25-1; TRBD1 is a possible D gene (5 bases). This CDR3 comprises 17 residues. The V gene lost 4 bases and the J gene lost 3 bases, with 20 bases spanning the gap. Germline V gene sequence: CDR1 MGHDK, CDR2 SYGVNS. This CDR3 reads CASSGPPQYRSTDTQYF. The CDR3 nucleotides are TGTGCCAGCAGTGGACCCCCCCAGTACAGGAGTACAGATACGCAGTATTTT. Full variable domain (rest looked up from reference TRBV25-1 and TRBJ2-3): EADIYQTPRYLVIGTGKKITLECSQTMGHDKMYWYQQDPGMELHLIHYSYGVNSTEKGDLSSESTVSRIRTEHFPLTLESARPSHTSQYLCASSGPPQYRSTDTQYFGPGTRLTVL.

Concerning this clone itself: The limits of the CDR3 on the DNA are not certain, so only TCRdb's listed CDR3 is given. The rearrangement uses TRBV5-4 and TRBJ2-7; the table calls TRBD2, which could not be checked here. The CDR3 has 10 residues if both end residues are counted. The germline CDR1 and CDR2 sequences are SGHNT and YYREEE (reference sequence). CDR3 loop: CAFGEGEQYF.

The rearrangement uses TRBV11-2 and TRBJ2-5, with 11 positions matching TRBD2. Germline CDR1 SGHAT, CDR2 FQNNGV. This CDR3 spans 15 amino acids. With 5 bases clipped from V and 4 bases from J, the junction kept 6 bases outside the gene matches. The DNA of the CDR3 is TGTGCCAGCAGCCCTAGCGGGAGGAATGGAGAGACCCAGTACTTC. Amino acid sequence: CASSPSGRNGETQYF. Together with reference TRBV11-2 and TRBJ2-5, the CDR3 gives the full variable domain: EAGVAQSPRYKIIEKRQSVAFWCNPISGHATLYWYQQILGQGPKLLIQFQNNGVVDDSQLPKDRFSAERLKGVDSTLKIQPAKLEDSAVYLCASSPSGRNGETQYFGPGTRLLVL.

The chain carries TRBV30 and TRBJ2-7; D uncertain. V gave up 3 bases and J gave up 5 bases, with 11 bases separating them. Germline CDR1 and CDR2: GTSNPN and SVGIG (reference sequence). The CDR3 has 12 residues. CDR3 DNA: TGTGCCTGGAGCAGAGGAATCGACGAGCAGTACTTC. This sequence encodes CAWSRGIDEQYF.

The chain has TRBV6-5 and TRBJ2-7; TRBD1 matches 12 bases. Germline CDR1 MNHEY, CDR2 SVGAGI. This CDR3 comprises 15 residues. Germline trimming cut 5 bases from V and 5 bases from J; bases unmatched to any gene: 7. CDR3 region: CASSHQGQGAHEQYF. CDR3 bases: TGTGCCAGCAGTCACCAGGGACAGGGGGCCCACGAGCAGTACTTC.

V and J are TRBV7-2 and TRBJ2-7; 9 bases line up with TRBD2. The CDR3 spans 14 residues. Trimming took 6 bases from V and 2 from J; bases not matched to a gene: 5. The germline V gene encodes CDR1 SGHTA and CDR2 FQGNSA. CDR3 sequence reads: CASSQTSGTYEQYF. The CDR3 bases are TGTGCCAGCAGTCAGACTAGCGGTACCTACGAGCAGTACTTC.

In nucleotides, the CDR3 is TGCGCCAGCAGCTTGGCTACAGGGGTTCAGGGCAATGAGCAGTTCTTC. Protein sequence: CASSLATGVQGNEQFF. This chain links TRBV5-1 with TRBJ2-1; 7 nucleotides line up with TRBD1. J was trimmed by 6 bases and V by 0 bases; bases with no gene match: 9. CDR1 is SGHRS and CDR2 is YFSETQ in the germline V gene. The CDR3 consists of 16 residues.

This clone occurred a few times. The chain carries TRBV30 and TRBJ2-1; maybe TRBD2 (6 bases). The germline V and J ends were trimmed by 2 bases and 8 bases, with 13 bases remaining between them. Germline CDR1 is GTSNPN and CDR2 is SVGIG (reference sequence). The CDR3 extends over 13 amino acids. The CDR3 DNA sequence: TGTGCCTGGAGTAGGGACTCGTGGGATGAGCAGTTCTTC. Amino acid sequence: CAWSRDSWDEQFF.

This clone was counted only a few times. The CDR3 is CASSLMAGGPDEQFF. The CDR3 nucleotides are TGTGCCAGCAGCTTAATGGCGGGGGGGCCAGATGAGCAGTTCTTC. J is TRBJ2-1 and V is TRBV7-6, with 9 bases that match TRBD2. V shed 2 bases, J shed 8 bases, and the junction held 7 bases outside the gene matches. This CDR3 is 15 amino acids long. CDR1 is SGHVS and CDR2 is FNYEAQ in the germline V gene.

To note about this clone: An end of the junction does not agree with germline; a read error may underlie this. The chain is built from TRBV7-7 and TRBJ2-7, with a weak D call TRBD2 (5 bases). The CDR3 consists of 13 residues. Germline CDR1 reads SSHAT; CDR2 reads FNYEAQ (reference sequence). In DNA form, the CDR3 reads TGTGCTAGCAGCTTAGGAGGCGACTACGAGCAGTACTTC. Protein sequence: CASSLGGDYEQYF. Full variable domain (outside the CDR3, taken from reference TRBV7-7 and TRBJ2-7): GAGVSQSPRYKVTKRGQDVTLRCDPISSHATLYWYQQALGQGPEFLTYFNYEAQPDKSGLPSDRFSAERPEGSISTLTIQRTEQRDSAMYRCASSLGGDYEQYFGPGTRLTVT.

In DNA form, the CDR3 reads TGTGCCAGCAGCCCTGGACAGTCAACTAATGAAAAACTGTTTTTT. Its translation: CASSPGQSTNEKLFF. The rearrangement joins TRBV7-9 to TRBJ1-4, with TRBD1 as a possible D gene (6 bases). Trimming stripped 5 bases from V and 0 bases from J, with 10 bases between. The CDR3 extends over 15 amino acids. Germline V gene lookup returns CDR1 SEHNR and CDR2 FQNEAQ (reference sequence). The variable domain in full, with the rest retrieved from reference TRBV7-9 and TRBJ1-4, is DTGVSQNPRHKITKRGQNVTFRCDPISEHNRLYWYRQTLGQGPEFLTYFQNEAQLEKSRLLSDRFSAERPKGSFSTLEIQRTEQGDSAMYLCASSPGQSTNEKLFFGSGTQLSVL.

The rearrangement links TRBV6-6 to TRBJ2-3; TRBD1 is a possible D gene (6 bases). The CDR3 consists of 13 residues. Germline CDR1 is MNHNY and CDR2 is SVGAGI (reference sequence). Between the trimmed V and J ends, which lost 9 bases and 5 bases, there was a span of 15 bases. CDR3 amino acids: CASTAGEIDTQYF. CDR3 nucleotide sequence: TGTGCCAGTACCGCAGGGGAGATAGATACGCAGTATTTT.